A selection of T cell receptor beta chains follows, all from one sample in a study of shared clonotypes between healthy human individuals. Profiling relied on immunoSEQ multiplex PCR, and the TCRdb table lists in-frame clones only, not all of them. This table has roughly 2 million clones, roughly 95% appearing once. The sequenced sample consisted of naive CD4+ T cells sorted from blood. The source is a man aged 18 to 29 in good health. The CDR3 runs from the conserved cysteine through the conserved F or W. Fields, in order: J gene, D gene, clone size, V gene, CDR3 protein, CDR3 DNA. The D gene is left open where the match is weak. Rows give clone size only sometimes, using once, few, many, or a class for an expanded clone.

j_call: TRBJ2-5
d_call: .
clone_size: .
v_call: TRBV4-3
cdr3_aa: CASSQAGDKETQYF
cdr3_nt: TGCGCCAGCAGCCAAGCCGGAGACAAGGAGACCCAGTACTTC

j_call: TRBJ1-1
d_call: .
clone_size: .
v_call: TRBV5-1
cdr3_aa: CASSLVTGMNTEAFF
cdr3_nt: TGCGCCAGCAGCTTGGTTACAGGGATGAACACTGAAGCTTTCTTT

j_call: TRBJ2-5
d_call: TRBD2
clone_size: .
v_call: TRBV27
cdr3_aa: CASSWTRSVQETQYF
cdr3_nt: TGTGCCAGCAGTTGGACTAGATCGGTACAAGAGACCCAGTACTTC

j_call: TRBJ1-1
d_call: .
clone_size: .
v_call: TRBV30
cdr3_aa: CAWSVRAGQAFF
cdr3_nt: TGTGCCTGGAGTGTACGTGCAGGACAAGCTTTCTTT

j_call: TRBJ1-5
d_call: .
clone_size: .
v_call: TRBV6-1
cdr3_aa: CASRMANQPQHF
cdr3_nt: TGTGCCAGCAGAATGGCTAACCAGCCCCAGCATTTT

j_call: TRBJ2-7
d_call: .
clone_size: .
v_call: TRBV7-8
cdr3_aa: CASSFTTSSYEQYF
cdr3_nt: TGTGCCAGCAGCTTTACGACAAGCTCCTACGAGCAGTACTTC

j_call: TRBJ1-4
d_call: .
clone_size: .
v_call: TRBV7-9
cdr3_aa: CASRSDSWLVGGEKLFF
cdr3_nt: TGTGCCAGCAGATCGGACAGTTGGTTGGTCGGCGGTGAAAAACTGTTTTTT

j_call: TRBJ2-7
d_call: .
clone_size: .
v_call: TRBV6-5
cdr3_aa: CASSPPGQSYEQYF
cdr3_nt: TGTGCCAGCAGTCCTCCGGGACAATCCTACGAGCAGTACTTC

j_call: TRBJ1-3
d_call: .
clone_size: .
v_call: TRBV7-3
cdr3_aa: CASSLGLSGNTIYF
cdr3_nt: TGTGCCAGCAGCTTAGGGCTCTCTGGAAACACCATATATTTT

j_call: TRBJ2-3
d_call: TRBD2
clone_size: .
v_call: TRBV7-2
cdr3_aa: CASSRTGTSSSTDTQYF
cdr3_nt: TGTGCCAGCAGCAGAACCGGGACTAGTTCTAGCACAGATACGCAGTATTTT

j_call: TRBJ2-7
d_call: .
clone_size: .
v_call: TRBV28
cdr3_aa: CASSPADRRLSYEQYF
cdr3_nt: TGTGCCAGCAGTCCTGCTGACAGGCGGCTCTCCTACGAGCAGTACTTC

j_call: TRBJ1-2
d_call: .
clone_size: .
v_call: TRBV5-1
cdr3_aa: CASSPGTDLHGYTF
cdr3_nt: TGCGCCAGCAGCCCGGGGACGGATCTGCATGGCTACACCTTC

j_call: TRBJ1-6
d_call: .
clone_size: .
v_call: TRBV27
cdr3_aa: CASSLSRLAPLHF
cdr3_nt: TGTGCCAGCAGTTTAAGTAGGTTGGCACCCCTCCACTTT

j_call: TRBJ1-5
d_call: .
clone_size: .
v_call: TRBV6-5
cdr3_aa: CASRGDGINQPQHF
cdr3_nt: TGTGCCAGCAGGGGGGACGGAATAAATCAGCCCCAGCATTTT

j_call: TRBJ2-6
d_call: .
clone_size: .
v_call: TRBV7-8
cdr3_aa: CASSFAGGGSGANVLTF
cdr3_nt: TGTGCCAGCAGCTTCGCAGGGGGAGGCTCTGGGGCCAACGTCCTGACTTTC

j_call: TRBJ1-4
d_call: .
clone_size: .
v_call: TRBV30
cdr3_aa: CAWGGTGLTNEKLFF
cdr3_nt: TGTGCCTGGGGGGGTACAGGCTTAACTAATGAAAAACTGTTTTTT

j_call: TRBJ1-3
d_call: .
clone_size: .
v_call: TRBV29-1
cdr3_aa: CSVEEGGNTIYF
cdr3_nt: TGCAGCGTTGAAGAAGGTGGAAACACCATATATTTT

j_call: TRBJ1-2
d_call: .
clone_size: .
v_call: TRBV7-9
cdr3_aa: CASSWNYGYTF
cdr3_nt: TGTGCCAGCAGCTGGAACTATGGCTACACCTTC

j_call: TRBJ1-4
d_call: .
clone_size: once
v_call: TRBV27
cdr3_aa: CASSLQGMGEKLFF
cdr3_nt: TGTGCCAGCAGTTTGCAGGGGATGGGTGAAAAACTGTTTTTT

j_call: TRBJ2-7
d_call: TRBD2
clone_size: .
v_call: TRBV6-5
cdr3_aa: CASSYSASGRQGEQYF
cdr3_nt: TGTGCCAGCAGTTACTCGGCTAGCGGGAGGCAGGGCGAGCAGTACTTC

j_call: TRBJ1-1
d_call: .
clone_size: once
v_call: TRBV29-1
cdr3_aa: CSGDEGGTEAFF
cdr3_nt: TGCAGCGGGGACGAGGGCGGCACTGAAGCTTTCTTT

j_call: TRBJ2-7
d_call: TRBD1
clone_size: .
v_call: TRBV5-4
cdr3_aa: CASSEGQGVTYEQYF
cdr3_nt: TGTGCCAGCAGCGAGGGACAGGGGGTAACCTACGAGCAGTACTTC

j_call: TRBJ1-4
d_call: .
clone_size: .
v_call: TRBV25-1
cdr3_aa: CASSITTGSREKLFF
cdr3_nt: TGTGCCAGCAGTATAACGACAGGTAGTAGGGAAAAACTGTTTTTT

j_call: TRBJ2-7
d_call: .
clone_size: .
v_call: TRBV7-9
cdr3_aa: CASSWDRHRPYEQYF
cdr3_nt: TGTGCCAGCAGCTGGGACCGCCACCGACCCTACGAGCAGTACTTC

j_call: TRBJ1-5
d_call: .
clone_size: .
v_call: TRBV6-1
cdr3_aa: CASVGRDNQPQHF
cdr3_nt: TGTGCCAGCGTTGGACGGGACAATCAGCCCCAGCATTTT

j_call: TRBJ2-3
d_call: .
clone_size: few
v_call: TRBV7-3
cdr3_aa: CASSSSGSTDTQYF
cdr3_nt: TGTGCCAGCAGCTCAAGCGGTAGCACAGATACGCAGTATTTT

j_call: TRBJ1-2
d_call: .
clone_size: once
v_call: TRBV4-1
cdr3_aa: CASSQDRGQTGYTF
cdr3_nt: TGCGCCAGCAGCCAAGACCGAGGACAGACTGGCTACACCTTC

j_call: TRBJ1-5
d_call: TRBD1
clone_size: .
v_call: TRBV6-1
cdr3_aa: CASSERTGISNQPQHF
cdr3_nt: TGTGCCAGCAGTGAAAGGACAGGGATAAGCAATCAGCCCCAGCATTTT

j_call: TRBJ1-5
d_call: TRBD1
clone_size: once
v_call: TRBV28
cdr3_aa: CASSLGTDRVWQPQHF
cdr3_nt: TGTGCCAGCAGTTTAGGAACCGACAGGGTGTGGCAGCCCCAGCATTTT

j_call: TRBJ2-1
d_call: TRBD2
clone_size: .
v_call: TRBV4-1
cdr3_aa: CASSQAMTSGSRGGNEQFF
cdr3_nt: TGCGCCAGCAGCCAAGCTATGACTAGCGGGAGTAGGGGGGGGAATGAGCAGTTCTTC

j_call: TRBJ2-6
d_call: .
clone_size: .
v_call: TRBV11-2
cdr3_aa: CASSLALDTGANVLTF
cdr3_nt: TGTGCCAGCAGCTTAGCGCTCGATACTGGGGCCAACGTCCTGACTTTC

j_call: TRBJ2-5
d_call: TRBD2
clone_size: .
v_call: TRBV5-1
cdr3_aa: CASSKTSGGGGETQYF
cdr3_nt: TGCGCCAGCAGCAAGACTAGCGGGGGTGGAGGAGAGACCCAGTACTTC

j_call: TRBJ1-1
d_call: .
clone_size: .
v_call: TRBV29-1
cdr3_aa: CSATRLQNTEAFF
cdr3_nt: TGCAGCGCCACTAGACTACAGAACACTGAAGCTTTCTTT

j_call: TRBJ2-7
d_call: TRBD1
clone_size: once
v_call: TRBV5-1
cdr3_aa: CASSLRTGDTWEQYF
cdr3_nt: TGCGCCAGCAGCTTGAGGACAGGGGATACGTGGGAGCAGTACTTC

j_call: TRBJ2-3
d_call: TRBD2
clone_size: .
v_call: TRBV10-3
cdr3_aa: CAISAMAGVGDTQYF
cdr3_nt: TGTGCCATCAGTGCGATGGCGGGAGTGGGAGATACGCAGTATTTT

j_call: TRBJ2-7
d_call: TRBD1
clone_size: .
v_call: TRBV6-5
cdr3_aa: CATRGGTGTYEQYF
cdr3_nt: TGTGCCACCAGGGGCGGGACAGGGACCTACGAGCAGTACTTC

j_call: TRBJ2-3
d_call: .
clone_size: .
v_call: TRBV10-3
cdr3_aa: CAISVGVSTDTQYF
cdr3_nt: TGTGCCATCAGTGTAGGGGTAAGCACAGATACGCAGTATTTT

j_call: TRBJ1-2
d_call: TRBD1
clone_size: once
v_call: TRBV4-1
cdr3_aa: CASSHPARGDYGYTF
cdr3_nt: TGCGCCAGCAGCCACCCGGCCAGGGGGGACTATGGCTACACCTTC

j_call: TRBJ2-2
d_call: TRBD1
clone_size: .
v_call: TRBV2
cdr3_aa: CASRTDRGRPGELFF
cdr3_nt: TGTGCCAGCAGGACAGACAGGGGGCGCCCCGGGGAGCTGTTTTTT

j_call: TRBJ2-2
d_call: .
clone_size: .
v_call: TRBV19
cdr3_aa: CASSIRTGELFF
cdr3_nt: TGTGCCAGTAGTATTAGAACCGGGGAGCTGTTTTTT

j_call: TRBJ1-5
d_call: TRBD1
clone_size: .
v_call: TRBV15
cdr3_aa: CATSRLGQGGNQPQHF
cdr3_nt: TGTGCCACCAGCAGGCTTGGACAGGGTGGAAATCAGCCCCAGCATTTT

j_call: TRBJ1-2
d_call: TRBD1
clone_size: .
v_call: TRBV4-3
cdr3_aa: CASSQGTANYGYTF
cdr3_nt: TGCGCCAGCAGCCAGGGGACAGCTAACTATGGCTACACCTTC

j_call: TRBJ2-5
d_call: TRBD1
clone_size: .
v_call: TRBV7-6
cdr3_aa: CASSLGQGTLKETQYF
cdr3_nt: TGTGCCAGCAGCCTGGGACAGGGGACCCTTAAAGAGACCCAGTACTTC

j_call: TRBJ2-2
d_call: .
clone_size: .
v_call: TRBV9
cdr3_aa: CASSGRDTNTGELFF
cdr3_nt: TGTGCCAGCAGCGGCCGGGACACGAACACCGGGGAGCTGTTTTTT

j_call: TRBJ2-7
d_call: TRBD1
clone_size: .
v_call: TRBV14
cdr3_aa: CASSQTTGTGGYEQYF
cdr3_nt: TGTGCCAGCAGCCAGACCACCGGGACAGGGGGCTACGAGCAGTACTTC

j_call: TRBJ1-6
d_call: .
clone_size: .
v_call: TRBV5-4
cdr3_aa: CASSLVHRDTANSPLHF
cdr3_nt: TGTGCCAGCAGCTTGGTACATCGGGACACGGCCAATTCACCCCTCCACTTT

j_call: TRBJ2-3
d_call: .
clone_size: .
v_call: TRBV6-1
cdr3_aa: CASSEQGWTDTQYF
cdr3_nt: TGTGCCAGCAGTGAACAGGGCTGGACAGATACGCAGTATTTT

j_call: TRBJ2-3
d_call: TRBD2
clone_size: .
v_call: TRBV6-1
cdr3_aa: CASSGTSGGTDTQYF
cdr3_nt: TGTGCCAGCAGTGGGACTAGCGGGGGCACAGATACGCAGTATTTT

j_call: TRBJ1-2
d_call: .
clone_size: .
v_call: TRBV7-5
cdr3_aa: CARSILRVGIYGYTF
cdr3_nt: TGTGCCAGAAGCATTCTCAGGGTAGGGATCTATGGCTACACCTTC

j_call: TRBJ2-5
d_call: TRBD1
clone_size: .
v_call: TRBV28
cdr3_aa: CASTMDRGETQYF
cdr3_nt: TGTGCCAGCACCATGGACAGGGGGGAGACCCAGTACTTC

j_call: TRBJ2-7
d_call: .
clone_size: .
v_call: TRBV12-1
cdr3_aa: CASRTGSYEQYF
cdr3_nt: TGTGCCAGCAGAACAGGGTCCTACGAGCAGTACTTC

j_call: TRBJ1-5
d_call: .
clone_size: .
v_call: TRBV9
cdr3_aa: CASSVTGNQPQHF
cdr3_nt: TGTGCCAGCAGCGTAACAGGCAATCAGCCCCAGCATTTT

j_call: TRBJ2-4
d_call: .
clone_size: .
v_call: TRBV10-3
cdr3_aa: CAISESGTGNIQYF
cdr3_nt: TGTGCCATCAGTGAATCAGGGACCGGGAACATTCAGTACTTC

j_call: TRBJ1-2
d_call: .
clone_size: few
v_call: TRBV5-5
cdr3_aa: CASSLGPAANYGYTF
cdr3_nt: TGTGCCAGCAGCTTGGGGCCAGCGGCCAACTATGGCTACACCTTC

j_call: TRBJ2-5
d_call: .
clone_size: .
v_call: TRBV18
cdr3_aa: CASSPPGRAETQYF
cdr3_nt: TGTGCCAGCTCACCACCGGGCAGGGCGGAGACCCAGTACTTC

j_call: TRBJ2-7
d_call: TRBD1
clone_size: .
v_call: TRBV2
cdr3_aa: CASSRDRVVEQYF
cdr3_nt: TGTGCCAGCAGTCGGGACAGGGTAGTCGAGCAGTACTTC

j_call: TRBJ2-1
d_call: .
clone_size: .
v_call: TRBV19
cdr3_aa: CASRPGSYNEQFF
cdr3_nt: TGTGCCAGTAGGCCAGGTAGCTACAATGAGCAGTTCTTC

j_call: TRBJ2-1
d_call: TRBD1
clone_size: .
v_call: TRBV2
cdr3_aa: CASNGLLDRNSQFF
cdr3_nt: TGTGCCAGCAATGGCTTGTTGGACAGGAACTCTCAGTTCTTC

j_call: TRBJ2-2
d_call: .
clone_size: .
v_call: TRBV10-2
cdr3_aa: CASSESWLLLAIGELFF
cdr3_nt: TGCGCCAGCAGTGAGTCGTGGCTATTACTAGCAATCGGGGAGCTGTTTTTT

j_call: TRBJ2-7
d_call: TRBD1
clone_size: .
v_call: TRBV6-5
cdr3_aa: CASSYRTGPSGEQYF
cdr3_nt: TGTGCCAGCAGTTACAGGACAGGCCCATCGGGGGAGCAGTACTTC